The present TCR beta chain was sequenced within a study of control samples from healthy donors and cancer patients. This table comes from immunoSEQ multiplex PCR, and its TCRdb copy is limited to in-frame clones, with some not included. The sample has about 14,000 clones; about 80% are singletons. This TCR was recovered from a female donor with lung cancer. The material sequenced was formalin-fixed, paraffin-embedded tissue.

CDR3 sequence reads: CASSPPEADDEQYF. CDR3 bases: TGTGCCAGCAGTCCGCCCGAAGCCGACGACGAGCAGTACTTC. The genes are TRBV5-4 and TRBJ2-7; D is ambiguous. V lost 5 bases to trimming and J lost 5 bases, with 17 bases between them. Germline-derived CDR1 and CDR2 are SGHNT and YYREEE (reference sequence). The CDR3 loop spans 14 amino acids.